The source of this T cell receptor (beta chain) is a study of beta chain features in type 1 diabetes. The overall study: Across every sample, about 110 million sorted cells were examined in total.

It was one heparinised blood draw, averaging about 116 mL, that each donor gave. It was via CD45RO/CCR7/CD25/CD127/CD95/CD27 that CD4+ naive, central memory, regulatory and stem cell-like memory cells were sorted. The CDR3 covers 15 residues. From germline, CDR1 is SEHNR and CDR2 FQNEAQ (reference sequence). Between the trimmed V and J ends, which lost 3 bases and 7 bases, there was a span of 16 bases. Reverse transcribing all isolated RNA meant expressed TCRB transcripts were sequenced. Naive, central memory and regulatory T cell samples averaged about 3.57 million reads. The protocol was immunoSEQ multiplex PCR, while the TCRdb copy is restricted to in-frame clones and leaves out a portion. The sample holds 300,000 to 350,000 clones, around 20% seen once.

The sequenced sample was naive CD4+ T cells from blood. This sequence was found in a young woman in good health. The gene calls are TRBV7-9 and TRBJ2-1; D is perhaps TRBD2 (5 bases). CDR3 sequence reads: CASSFVRGSGNEQFF. The CDR3 nucleotides are TGTGCCAGCAGCTTCGTTAGAGGCTCGGGGAATGAGCAGTTCTTC.